The 4 T cell receptor beta chains below come from one sample, sequenced in a study of T cell responses to AZD1222 COVID-19 vaccine. Profiling relied on immunoSEQ multiplex PCR, and the TCRdb table lists in-frame clones only, not all of them. Found here are about 120,000 clones, roughly 90% of them singletons; the top ten hold approximately 2.6%. Here the sequenced sample was peripheral blood, taken 28 days after the second AZD1222 dose. The receptors were sampled from an adult who received the AZD1222 COVID-19 vaccine.

The J gene is TRBJ1-1, the V gene TRBV4-1, with D tentatively TRBD1 (6 bases). V lost 5 bases and J lost 9, with 13 bases in between. This CDR3 contains 12 residues. Per the germline V gene, CDR1 is MGHRA and CDR2 is YSYEKL. The CDR3, as DNA: TGCGCCAGCAGCAAAGCCCAGGGGAAAGCTTTCTTT. Protein product: CASSKAQGKAFF.

CDR3 residues: CASSFFGPGTGGYTF. In DNA form, the CDR3 reads TGTGCCAGCAGTTTTTTTGGGCCAGGGACTGGGGGCTACACCTTC. This chain uses TRBV5-4 with TRBJ1-2; D possibly corresponds to TRBD1 (5 bases). The germline V and J ends were trimmed by 5 bases and 8 bases, with 22 bases remaining between them. Germline CDR1 and CDR2: SGHNT and YYREEE (reference sequence). The length of the CDR3 is 15 residues. The entire variable domain, with the rest obtained from reference TRBV5-4 and TRBJ1-2, is as follows: ETGVTQSPTHLIKTRGQQVTLRCSSQSGHNTVSWYQQALGQGPQFIFQYYREEENGRGNFPPRFSGLQFPNYSSELNVNALELDDSALYLCASSFFGPGTGGYTFGSGTRLTVV.

This chain links TRBV6-4 with TRBJ1-2; D is possibly TRBD1 (5 bases). Germline lookup yields CDR1 MRHNA and CDR2 SNTAGT. The CDR3 consists of 13 residues. The ends were cut back, 3 bases at V and 4 bases at J, with 9 bases in the middle. The CDR3 loop reads CASSESGSYGYTF. The CDR3, as DNA: TGTGCCAGCAGTGAATCAGGGAGCTATGGCTACACCTTC.

Only a few counts were recorded for this clone. The chain carries TRBV3-1 (or the pseudogene TRBV3-2) and TRBJ1-4; D gene ambiguous. Germline V CDR1 and CDR2: LGHDT, YNNKEL (reference sequence). The CDR3 totals 14 residues. The ends were cut back, 1 base at V and 5 bases at J, with 8 bases in the middle. CDR3 nucleotide sequence: TGTGCCAGCAGCCAAGCGGGAGGAAATGAAAAACTGTTTTTT. Its protein product is CASSQAGGNEKLFF.